This T cell receptor (beta chain) was profiled in a study of beta chain features in type 1 diabetes. TCRB transcripts that were expressed got sequenced, as all of the isolated RNA had been reverse transcribed. Repertoires were generated with immunoSEQ multiplex PCR, while TCRdb's copy carries only in-frame clones and drops some. The profile covers about half a million clones, with over 25% appearing a single time and about 0.065% taken by the ten largest. This CDR3 region has 15 residues. Germline CDR1 reads SGHRS; CDR2 reads YFSETQ. V lost 3 bases to trimming and J lost 2 bases; unmatched junction nucleotides: 2.

The sequencing sample was made of naive CD4+ T cells from blood. The sequence derives from a man younger than 35 in good health. The chain links TRBV5-1 to TRBJ2-3; 11 bases map to TRBD2. The CDR3, as DNA: TGCGCCAGCAGCTGGACTAGCGGGTACACAGATACGCAGTATTTT. It yields the protein CASSWTSGYTDTQYF.